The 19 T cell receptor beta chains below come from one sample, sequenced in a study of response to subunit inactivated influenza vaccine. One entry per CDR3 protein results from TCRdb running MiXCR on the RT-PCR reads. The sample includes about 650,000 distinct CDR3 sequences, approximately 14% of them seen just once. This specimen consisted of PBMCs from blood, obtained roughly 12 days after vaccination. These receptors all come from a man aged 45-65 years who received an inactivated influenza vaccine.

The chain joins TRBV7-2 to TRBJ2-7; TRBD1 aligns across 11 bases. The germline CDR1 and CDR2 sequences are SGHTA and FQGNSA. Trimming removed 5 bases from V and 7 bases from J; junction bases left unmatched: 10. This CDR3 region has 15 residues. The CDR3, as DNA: TGTGCCAGCAGCAAACCGGGACAGGGGGTGGGTGAGCAGTACTTC. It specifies CASSKPGQGVGEQYF.

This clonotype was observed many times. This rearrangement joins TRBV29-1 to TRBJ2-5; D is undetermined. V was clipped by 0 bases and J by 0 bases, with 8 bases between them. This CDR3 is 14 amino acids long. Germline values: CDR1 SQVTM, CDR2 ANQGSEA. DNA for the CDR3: TGCAGCGTTGAAGATCCGGCTGACCAAGAGACCCAGTACTTC. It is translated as CSVEDPADQETQYF.

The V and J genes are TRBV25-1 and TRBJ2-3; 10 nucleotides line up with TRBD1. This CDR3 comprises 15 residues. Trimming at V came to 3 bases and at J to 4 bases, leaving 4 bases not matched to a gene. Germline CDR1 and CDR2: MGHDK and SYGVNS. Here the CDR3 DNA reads TGTGCCAGCAGTGACCCTGGGACAGGGGCAGATACGCAGTATTTT. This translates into CASSDPGTGADTQYF.

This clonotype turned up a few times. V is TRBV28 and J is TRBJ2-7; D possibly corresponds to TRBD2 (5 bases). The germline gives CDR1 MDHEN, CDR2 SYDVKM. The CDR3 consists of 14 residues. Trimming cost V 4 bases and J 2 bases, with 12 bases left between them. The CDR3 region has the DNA TGTGCCAGCAGTTCAGAGGACTTAGCCTACGAGCAGTACTTC. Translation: CASSSEDLAYEQYF.

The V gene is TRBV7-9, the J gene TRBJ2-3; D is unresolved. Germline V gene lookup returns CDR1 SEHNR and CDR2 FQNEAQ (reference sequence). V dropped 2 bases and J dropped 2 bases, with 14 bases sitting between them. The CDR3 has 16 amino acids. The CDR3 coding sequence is TGTGCCAGCAGCTTATTAGGTACAGTCGCCACAGATACGCAGTATTTT. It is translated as CASSLLGTVATDTQYF.

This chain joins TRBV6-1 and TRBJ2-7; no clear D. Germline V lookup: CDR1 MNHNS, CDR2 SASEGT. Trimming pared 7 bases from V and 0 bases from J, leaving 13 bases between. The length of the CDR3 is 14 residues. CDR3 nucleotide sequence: TGTGCCAGCATTCGGGCTTGGGGCTCCTACGAGCAGTACTTC. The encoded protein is CASIRAWGSYEQYF.

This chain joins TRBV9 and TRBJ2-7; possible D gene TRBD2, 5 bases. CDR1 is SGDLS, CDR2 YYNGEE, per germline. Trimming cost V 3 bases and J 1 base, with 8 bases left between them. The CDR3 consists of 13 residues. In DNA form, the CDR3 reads TGTGCCAGCAGCGCCGGGGATTCCTACGAGCAGTACTTC. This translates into CASSAGDSYEQYF.

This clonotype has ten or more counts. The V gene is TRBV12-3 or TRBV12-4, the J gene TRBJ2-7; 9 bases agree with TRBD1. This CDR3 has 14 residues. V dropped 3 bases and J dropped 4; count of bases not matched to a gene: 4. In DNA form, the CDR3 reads TGTGCCAGCAGTTTCGGACAGGGGAGGTACGAGCAGTACTTC. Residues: CASSFGQGRYEQYF.

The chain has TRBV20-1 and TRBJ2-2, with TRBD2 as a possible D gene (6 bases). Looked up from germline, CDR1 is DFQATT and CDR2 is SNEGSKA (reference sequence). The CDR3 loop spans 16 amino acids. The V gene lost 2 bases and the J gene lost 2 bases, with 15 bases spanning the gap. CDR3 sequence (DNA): TGCAGTGCTAGAAGGGGAGGTAGCGGCAACACCGGGGAGCTGTTTTTT. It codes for CSARRGGSGNTGELFF.

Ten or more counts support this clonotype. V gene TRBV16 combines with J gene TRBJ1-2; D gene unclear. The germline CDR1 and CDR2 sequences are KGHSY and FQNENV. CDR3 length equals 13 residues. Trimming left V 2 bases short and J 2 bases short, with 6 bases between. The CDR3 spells CASSQIVNYGYTF. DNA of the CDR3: TGTGCCAGCAGCCAAATAGTCAACTATGGCTACACCTTC.

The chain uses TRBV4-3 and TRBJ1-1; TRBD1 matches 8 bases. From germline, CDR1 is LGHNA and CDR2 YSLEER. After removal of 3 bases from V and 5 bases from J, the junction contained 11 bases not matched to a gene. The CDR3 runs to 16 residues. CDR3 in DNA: TGCGCCAGCAGCCACACCCCAGGGGGCAGTGGGACTGAAGCTTTCTTT. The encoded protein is CASSHTPGGSGTEAFF.

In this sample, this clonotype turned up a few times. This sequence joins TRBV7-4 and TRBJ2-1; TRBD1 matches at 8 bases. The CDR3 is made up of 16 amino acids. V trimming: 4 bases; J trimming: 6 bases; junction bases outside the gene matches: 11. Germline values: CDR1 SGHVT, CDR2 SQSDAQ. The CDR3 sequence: CASSSLGQGPTNEQFF. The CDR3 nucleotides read TGTGCCAGCAGCTCTCTCGGACAGGGCCCCACCAATGAGCAGTTCTTC.

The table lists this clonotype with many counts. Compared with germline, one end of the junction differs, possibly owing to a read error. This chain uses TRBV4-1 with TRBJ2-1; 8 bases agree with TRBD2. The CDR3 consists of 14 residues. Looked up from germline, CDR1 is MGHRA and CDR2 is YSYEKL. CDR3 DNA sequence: TGCGCCAGCAGCCAAGATCTGACCAGCGGGGGTTCGGTCTTC. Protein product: CASSQDLTSGGSVF.

This CDR3 reads CSLVTGQANTIYF. The CDR3 DNA sequence: TGCAGCCTGGTGACAGGGCAAGCGAACACCATATATTTT. The chain couples TRBV29-1 to TRBJ1-3; 7 bases are a match to TRBD1. Per germline, CDR1 SQVTM and CDR2 ANQGSEA. The CDR3 contains 13 residues. V was pared by 8 bases and J by 7 bases, with 11 bases of the junction left unmatched.

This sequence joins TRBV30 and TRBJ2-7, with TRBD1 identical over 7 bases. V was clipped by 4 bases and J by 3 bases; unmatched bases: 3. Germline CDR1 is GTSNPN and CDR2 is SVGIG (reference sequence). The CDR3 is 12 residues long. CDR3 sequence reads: CAWTGQSYEQYF. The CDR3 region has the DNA TGTGCCTGGACGGGACAGAGCTACGAGCAGTACTTC.

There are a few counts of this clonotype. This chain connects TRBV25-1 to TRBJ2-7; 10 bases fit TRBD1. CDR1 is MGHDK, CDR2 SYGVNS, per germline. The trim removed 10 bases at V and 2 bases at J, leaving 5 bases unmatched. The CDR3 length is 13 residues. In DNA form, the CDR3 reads TGTGCCACCAGCGGGACAGGGGCCTACGAGCAGTACTTC. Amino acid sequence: CATSGTGAYEQYF.

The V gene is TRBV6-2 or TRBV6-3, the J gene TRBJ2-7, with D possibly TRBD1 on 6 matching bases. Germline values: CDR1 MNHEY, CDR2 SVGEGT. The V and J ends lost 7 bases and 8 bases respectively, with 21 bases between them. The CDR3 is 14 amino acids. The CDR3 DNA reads TGTGCCAGCATTGACAGGAGCACTCCTACGAAGCAGTACTTC. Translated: CASIDRSTPTKQYF.

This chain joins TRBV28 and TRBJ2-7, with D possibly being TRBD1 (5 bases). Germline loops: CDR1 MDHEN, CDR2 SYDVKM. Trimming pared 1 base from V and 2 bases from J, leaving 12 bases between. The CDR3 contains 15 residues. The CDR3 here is CASSLFQGVPYEQYF. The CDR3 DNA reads TGTGCCAGCAGTTTATTCCAGGGTGTTCCCTACGAGCAGTACTTC.

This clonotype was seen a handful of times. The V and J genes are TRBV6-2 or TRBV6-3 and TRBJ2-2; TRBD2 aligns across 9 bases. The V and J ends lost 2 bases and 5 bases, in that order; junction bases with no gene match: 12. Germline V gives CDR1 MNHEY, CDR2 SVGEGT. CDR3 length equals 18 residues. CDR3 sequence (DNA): TGTGCCAGCAGTTACCCCACTTATAGCGGGAGAGGGACCGGGGAGCTGTTTTTT. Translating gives CASSYPTYSGRGTGELFF.